Shown below are 20 T cell receptor beta chains from a single sample sequenced in a study of long-term antiretroviral therapy in people with HIV. They ran version v3.0 of the immunoSEQ assay at survey level. Profiled with immunoSEQ multiplex PCR; TCRdb holds only in-frame clones, not every one. Among about 29,000 clones listed, more than 75% were seen once. This material consisted of unsorted PBMCs, taken 2.9 years after starting antiretroviral therapy. These receptor sequences come from a man between 50 and 59 years old with HIV.

This sequence joins TRBV7-6 and TRBJ2-3, with a tentative D call TRBD2 (5 bases). The CDR3 covers 14 residues. Germline CDR1 SGHVS, CDR2 FNYEAQ. Deletions cut 6 bases from V and 3 bases from J, with 13 bases between. CDR3 bases: TGTGCCAGCAGTATAACCACTAGGACAGATACGCAGTATTTT. Translated: CASSITTRTDTQYF. Together with reference TRBV7-6 and TRBJ2-3, the CDR3 gives the full variable domain: GAGVSQSPRYKVTKRGQDVALRCDPISGHVSLYWYRQALGQGPEFLTYFNYEAQQDKSGLPNDRFSAERPEGSISTLTIQRTEQRDSAMYRCASSITTRTDTQYFGPGTRLTVL.

This clone was recorded once. An end of the junction differs from the germline gene, which may be a read error. The rearrangement links TRBV7-7 to TRBJ1-4; D is uncertain. Per the germline V gene, CDR1 is SSHAT and CDR2 is FNYEAQ (reference sequence). The CDR3 has 14 residues. CDR3 nucleotide sequence: TGTGCTAGCAGCTTAGATGAGGGAATTGAAAAACTGTTTTTT. It codes for CASSLDEGIEKLFF.

This chain joins TRBV21-1 and TRBJ1-1. TRBV21-1 is annotated as a pseudogene. The CDR3 loop spans 15 amino acids. The CDR3 region is CASSKASRAGTEAFF. In DNA, the CDR3 is TGTGCCAGCAGCAAAGCGAGCAGGGCGGGCACTGAAGCTTTCTTT.

This clone was picked up a small number of times. V is TRBV19 and J is TRBJ2-7, with D unclear. CDR1 and CDR2 from the germline V gene are LNHDA and SQIVND (reference sequence). The germline V and J ends were trimmed by 4 bases and 4 bases, with 14 bases remaining between them. The CDR3 length is 14 residues. The CDR3 DNA reads as TGTGCCAGTAGTAAGGGCCATGGGTGGTACGAGCAGTACTTC. Encoded protein: CASSKGHGWYEQYF.

This chain uses TRBV9 with TRBJ2-3, with 9 bases fitting TRBD1. The length of the CDR3 is 15 residues. V was clipped by 0 bases and J by 6 bases; unmatched bases: 5. CDR1 SGDLS and CDR2 YYNGEE come from the germline V gene. The CDR3 DNA reads TGTGCCAGCAGCGTAGAGGGACAGGGTAAGGATACGCAGTATTTT. Translating gives CASSVEGQGKDTQYF.

This chain joins TRBV7-3 and TRBJ2-2, with D unresolved. Trimming left V 6 bases short and J 2 bases short, with 10 bases between. The germline gives CDR1 SGHTA, CDR2 FQGTGA. The CDR3 runs to 14 residues. CDR3 residues: CASRPRVNTGELFF. In nucleotides, the CDR3 is TGTGCCAGCAGACCTAGAGTTAACACCGGGGAGCTGTTTTTT.

The rearrangement joins TRBV5-1 to TRBJ2-7; the D gene is possibly TRBD1 (6 bases). The V gene's germline CDR1 is SGHRS and CDR2 YFSETQ. V shed 1 base and J shed 2 bases, with 13 bases lying between them. CDR3 size: 15 residues. CDR3 DNA sequence: TGCGCCAGCAGCTTGACGGGGACAATTACCTACGAGCAGTACTTC. Encoded protein: CASSLTGTITYEQYF. Looking up the rest from reference TRBV5-1 and TRBJ2-7 gives the full variable domain: KAGVTQTPRYLIKTRGQQVTLSCSPISGHRSVSWYQQTPGQGLQFLFEYFSETQRNKGNFPGRFSGRQFSNSRSEMNVSTLELGDSALYLCASSLTGTITYEQYFGPGTRLTVT.

V and J are TRBV19 and TRBJ1-6, with unresolved D. Per the germline V gene, CDR1 is LNHDA and CDR2 is SQIVND (reference sequence). The CDR3 has 15 amino acids. Trimming removed 6 bases from V and 6 bases from J, with 15 bases in between. Here the CDR3 reads CASRGWEGSNSPLHF. CDR3 nucleotides: TGTGCCAGTAGAGGATGGGAGGGCTCTAATTCACCCCTCCACTTT.

This clone was seen a single time. The DNA for the CDR3 is TGTGCCAGCAGCCTCCGGGACAGCGATGGCTACACCTTC. Translating it yields CASSLRDSDGYTF. This sequence joins TRBV14 and TRBJ1-2; TRBD1 matches 7 bases. CDR3 length: 13 amino acids. Germline values: CDR1 SGHDN, CDR2 FVKESK. V lost 4 bases and J lost 6; bases outside the gene matches: 5.

The chain uses TRBV5-1 and TRBJ2-1, with D perhaps given as TRBD1 or TRBD2 (5 bases each). The CDR3 runs 15 residues. Germline-derived CDR1 and CDR2 are SGHRS and YFSETQ. V shed 3 bases and J shed 7 bases, with 17 bases lying between them. CDR3 loop: CASSSEPGRQNEQFF. DNA for the CDR3: TGCGCCAGCAGCTCGGAACCGGGACGACAAAATGAGCAGTTCTTC.

CDR3 sequence: CASRDTYESYEQYF. The CDR3 DNA reads TGTGCCAGCAGAGACACCTACGAATCCTACGAGCAGTACTTC. The chain joins TRBV6-5 to TRBJ2-7; D is unresolved. The CDR3 consists of 14 residues. Trimming shortened V by 6 bases and J by 1 base, and 13 bases separated the two germline ends. The germline CDR1 and CDR2 sequences are MNHEY and SVGAGI.

A few counts support this clone. One junction end does not reproduce the germline sequence, and a read error may be involved. The chain uses TRBV7-7 and TRBJ2-3; 9 bases match TRBD1. The CDR3 has 15 amino acids. Germline assignment: CDR1 SSHAT and CDR2 FNYEAQ (reference sequence). CDR3 region: CASSLGGQGTDTQYF. For the CDR3, the DNA is TGTGCTAGCAGCTTAGGTGGACAGGGGACAGATACGCAGTATTTT.

This clone was seen only once. The J gene is TRBJ1-1, the V gene TRBV4-3; maybe TRBD1 (5 bases). The CDR3 is made up of 17 amino acids. Germline V gene lookup returns CDR1 LGHNA and CDR2 YSLEER. Trimming left V 1 base short and J 5 bases short, with 20 bases between. The CDR3 nucleotides are TGCGCCAGCAGCCAAGGCCAGGGAGGTCTCGTGAGTACTGAAGCTTTCTTT. It specifies CASSQGQGGLVSTEAFF.

This clone was seen a few times. V usage is TRBV5-1 and J usage is TRBJ1-4, with D possibly being TRBD1 (5 bases). This CDR3 is built from 13 residues. Trimming took 4 bases from V and 5 from J, leaving 9 bases between them. Germline CDR1 SGHRS, CDR2 YFSETQ. CDR3 DNA: TGCGCCAGCAGCGACAGAAAAAATGAAAAACTGTTTTTT. Protein product: CASSDRKNEKLFF.

This chain joins TRBV6-1 and TRBJ1-1, with D uncertain. V lost 2 bases, J lost 5 bases, and 24 bases lay in between. From germline, CDR1 is MNHNS and CDR2 SASEGT. The CDR3 runs 18 residues. The CDR3 DNA reads as TGTGCCAGCAGTGAATACCCGGCCGTCCCCTACAGAAAAACTGAAGCTTTCTTT. Protein sequence: CASSEYPAVPYRKTEAFF.

DNA for the CDR3: TGTGCCAGCTCGGTCCGGGGGAACCAAGAGACCCAGTACTTC. Protein: CASSVRGNQETQYF. The chain employs TRBV18 and TRBJ2-5, with D perhaps matching TRBD2 (6 bases). The CDR3 has 14 residues. Trimming took off 6 bases at V and 0 bases at J, with 11 bases between the two ends. The germline V gene encodes CDR1 KGHSH and CDR2 LQKENI.

The chain uses TRBV18 and TRBJ2-7; tentative D call: TRBD2 (7 bases). Germline V lookup: CDR1 KGHSH, CDR2 LQKENI. V was pared by 5 bases and J by 5 bases, with 16 bases between. The CDR3 totals 14 residues. The CDR3 region is CASSVTQGGDEQYF. Here the CDR3 DNA reads TGTGCCAGCTCAGTTACCCAAGGGGGGGACGAGCAGTACTTC.

The rearrangement links TRBV2 to TRBJ1-4; 11 nucleotides match TRBD1. Germline CDR1 is SNHLY and CDR2 is FYNNEI. This CDR3 spans 14 amino acids. J was trimmed by 8 bases and V by 10 bases; bases with no gene match: 9. The CDR3 loop is CATRAGTGGEKLFF. DNA for the CDR3: TGTGCCACCAGAGCCGGGACAGGGGGGGAAAAACTGTTTTTT.

The DNA of the CDR3 is TGCAGCGTTAATGTGGGACAGGGGGCGCCTCGGGGCTACACCTTC. The encoded protein is CSVNVGQGAPRGYTF. The genes are TRBV29-1 and TRBJ1-2, with 12 positions matching TRBD1. The ends lost 5 bases at V and 8 bases at J; junction bases unmatched: 12. Germline V gene data show CDR1 as SQVTM and CDR2 as ANQGSEA. This CDR3 has 15 residues. Full variable domain (rest looked up from reference TRBV29-1 and TRBJ1-2): SAVISQKPSRDICQRGTSLTIQCQVDSQVTMMFWYRQQPGQSLTLIATANQGSEATYESGFVIDKFPISRPNLTFSTLTVSNMSPEDSSIYLCSVNVGQGAPRGYTFGSGTRLTVV.

This sequence joins TRBV5-1 and TRBJ2-7; D not resolved. V lost 4 bases to trimming and J lost 2 bases, with 19 bases between them. Germline assignment: CDR1 SGHRS and CDR2 YFSETQ. The CDR3 spans 16 residues. Here the CDR3 DNA reads TGCGCCAGCAGCCAAGATTGGAAATTGGGTCCCTACGAGCAGTACTTC. Amino acids: CASSQDWKLGPYEQYF.